The source of this T cell receptor (beta chain) is a study of blood T cells in healthy people across ages. The study, taken as a whole, reports: While age rose, TCR beta diversity per million T cells dropped in a roughly linear way. It was the long-lived donors that had more naive CD4+ cells and higher diversity than aged donors.

A second PCR, run for 7 to 11 cycles, used a sample-barcoded 5' primer plus a J-beta primer mix. Via MiXCR, TCRdb re-called the 5' RACE reads, giving one row per CDR3 protein. The profile shows some 760,000 distinct CDR3 sequences, around a quarter of them singletons. As for this clonotype: What it recognizes is unknown.

V dropped 5 bases and J dropped 0 bases, with 8 bases sitting between them. This CDR3 spans 13 amino acids. Germline CDR1 reads SQVTM; CDR2 reads ANQGSEA. The sample also formed part of further work on T cells of mothers and their children. That work contributes: Extraction yielded RNA that went, in full, into cDNA synthesis at around 1.5 ug per 15 ul. Related mother and child pairs showed slightly greater overlap (not significant) than unrelated pairs did.

This sequence originates from a boy younger than 18 in good health. Sequencing used blood. This chain links TRBV29-1 with TRBJ2-4, with no clear D. CDR3 loop: CSVWQAAKNIQYF. The CDR3, as DNA: TGCAGCGTTTGGCAGGCAGCCAAAAACATTCAGTACTTC.